Presented here are 3 T cell receptor beta chains from one specimen sequenced in a study of cytomegalovirus exposure and HLA in healthy donors. The PCR employed 60 Vbeta primers together with 13 Jbeta primers. Measured with immunoSEQ multiplex PCR; TCRdb has only the in-frame clones, and not every one. The table lists around 53,000 clones, about 80% of them singletons. Sequencing input: PBMCs. These receptor sequences come from a man aged 50-59 years in good health and CMV-seronegative.

V usage is TRBV5-1 and J usage is TRBJ2-1; 7 nucleotides match TRBD2. Germline V CDR1 and CDR2: SGHRS, YFSETQ. The CDR3 totals 13 residues. J lost 7 bases, V lost 6 bases, and 7 bases had no gene match. Here the CDR3 DNA reads TGCGCCAGCAAACTTGGCGGGGGAAATGAGCAGTTCTTC. It is translated as CASKLGGGNEQFF.

This sequence joins TRBV18 and TRBJ1-5; 8 bases are a match to TRBD1. The CDR3 sequence is 14 residues long. The germline CDR1 and CDR2 sequences are KGHSH and LQKENI. The V segment lost 3 bases and the J segment 2 bases; nucleotides outside the gene matches: 0. In nucleotides, the CDR3 is TGTGCCAGCTCACCGGGACAGGGCAATCAGCCCCAGCATTTT. It translates to CASSPGQGNQPQHF.

V and J are TRBV28 and TRBJ2-4; 10 bases are shared with TRBD1. V was pared by 4 bases and J by 6 bases, with 9 bases of the junction left unmatched. The CDR3 has 16 amino acids. The germline CDR1 and CDR2 sequences are MDHEN and SYDVKM. Here the CDR3 DNA reads TGTGCCAGCAGTTCCCCAGGGACAGGGGTAAGAAACATTCAGTACTTC. It yields the protein CASSSPGTGVRNIQYF.